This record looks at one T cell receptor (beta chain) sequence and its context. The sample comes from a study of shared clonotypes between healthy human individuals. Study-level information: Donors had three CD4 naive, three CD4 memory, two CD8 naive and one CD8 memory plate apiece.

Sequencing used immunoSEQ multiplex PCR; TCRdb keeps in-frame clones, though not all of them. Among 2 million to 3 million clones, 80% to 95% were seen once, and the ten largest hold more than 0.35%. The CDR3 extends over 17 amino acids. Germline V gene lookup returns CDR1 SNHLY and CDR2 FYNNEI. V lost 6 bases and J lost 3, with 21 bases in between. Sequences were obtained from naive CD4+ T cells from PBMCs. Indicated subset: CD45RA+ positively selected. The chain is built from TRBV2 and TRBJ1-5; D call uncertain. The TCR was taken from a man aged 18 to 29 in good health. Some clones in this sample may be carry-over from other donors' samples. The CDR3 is CASRISGAPHFNQPQHF. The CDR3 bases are TGTGCCAGCAGAATAAGTGGTGCCCCTCACTTCAATCAGCCCCAGCATTTT.